This TCR beta chain was identified during a study of lymphopenia after photon versus proton radiotherapy. Study results and caveats: Oligoclonal CD8+ Temra expansion after nadir drove photon patients' diversity drop.

Profiling relied on immunoSEQ multiplex PCR, and the TCRdb table lists in-frame clones only, not all of them. The sample lists 50,000 to 75,000 clones; about 90% were seen once. Points on this clone: Its specificity is not known. The same CDR3 also results from other DNA sequences found in this sample.

The ends were cut back, 2 bases at V and 8 bases at J, with 12 bases in the middle. The CDR3 has 14 residues. Germline values: CDR1 SGHTA, CDR2 FQGTGA. The V gene is TRBV7-3, the J gene TRBJ2-2; D is ambiguous. This TCR came from a man in his forties with gastric cancer. The material sequenced was peripheral blood, taken from a patient treated with photon-based radiotherapy. The CDR3 protein is CASSLSGSWGELFF. Here the CDR3 DNA reads TGTGCCAGCAGCTTATCGGGTTCCTGGGGGGAGCTGTTTTTT. The full variable domain, rest sourced from reference TRBV7-3 and TRBJ2-2, is GAGVSQTPSNKVTEKGKYVELRCDPISGHTALYWYRQSLGQGPEFLIYFQGTGAADDSGLPNDRFFAVRPEGSVSTLKIQRTERGDSAVYLCASSLSGSWGELFFGEGSRLTVL.